The 17 T cell receptor beta chains below come from one sample, sequenced in a study of regulatory T cells in long-lasting Graves disease. As to time point: newly diagnosed GD, antithyroid drugs for less than 3 months. Researchers made the TCR library from RNA that was extracted from PBMCs. Arm-PCR of CDR3 regions with iRepertoire HTBI primers generated TCR beta libraries. TCRdb re-called the multiplex PCR reads with MiXCR, one entry per CDR3 protein. The sample includes 540,000 or so distinct CDR3 sequences, roughly 13% seen only once; the top ten take more than 8.5%. These sequences were also reported in another study, on T cells in Graves' hyperthyroidism and ophthalmopathy.

This material consisted of peripheral blood mononuclear cells (PBMCs), taken at new diagnosis, from a patient treated with antithyroid drugs. These receptors were obtained from a man under 40 with Graves disease.

This clonotype has a handful of counts. The chain combines TRBV15 with TRBJ2-5; D remains unclear. CDR3 length: 15 amino acids. The germline V gene has CDR1 LNHNV and CDR2 YYDKDF (reference sequence). V lost 2 bases, J lost 0 bases, and 10 bases lay in between. CDR3 DNA sequence: TGTGCCACCAGCAGACCGGCTATGTACCAAGAGACCCAGTACTTC. It yields the protein CATSRPAMYQETQYF.

The sample holds many counts of this clonotype. The rearrangement links TRBV7-2 to TRBJ2-1, with 9 bases aligning to TRBD2. This CDR3 has 16 residues. The V and J ends lost 0 bases and 8 bases, in that order; junction bases with no gene match: 8. The germline gives CDR1 SGHTA, CDR2 FQGNSA. The DNA of the CDR3 is TGTGCCAGCAGCTTAGCGTATAGCGGGAGTAACTATGAGCAGTTCTTC. This sequence encodes CASSLAYSGSNYEQFF.

This clonotype was observed a handful of times. The rearrangement uses TRBV20-1 and TRBJ2-7; D possibly corresponds to TRBD1 (6 bases). Germline CDR1 DFQATT, CDR2 SNEGSKA (reference sequence). This CDR3 has 12 amino acids. With 5 bases removed from V and 6 bases from J, the gap between germline ends came to 14 bases. The CDR3 DNA reads as TGCAGTGCTTGGGGGCTCCCCCTCGAGCAGTACTTC. Its translation: CSAWGLPLEQYF.

The genes are TRBV25-1 and TRBJ2-7; D remains ambiguous. Trimming shortened V by 7 bases and J by 0 bases, and 10 bases separated the two germline ends. Germline lookup yields CDR1 MGHDK and CDR2 SYGVNS. This CDR3 contains 13 residues. The CDR3 DNA is TGTGCCAGCACCCGGGCCAGCTCCTACGAGCAGTACTTC. The encoded protein is CASTRASSYEQYF.

This clonotype was observed at least ten times. The gene calls are TRBV28 and TRBJ2-3; 10 bases are a match to TRBD2. Germline trimming cut 5 bases from V and 4 bases from J; bases unmatched to any gene: 15. The CDR3 is 18 amino acids. CDR1 is MDHEN and CDR2 is SYDVKM in the germline V gene. CDR3 in amino acids: CASSVPSGRSKSADTQYF. The CDR3, as DNA: TGTGCCAGCAGTGTACCTAGCGGGAGAAGTAAGTCGGCAGATACGCAGTATTTT.

To note about this clonotype: This clone may be a read error of a much larger clone one base away. The V and J genes are TRBV20-1 and TRBJ2-4, with 11 bases lining up with TRBD2. The CDR3 length is 17 residues. Germline values: CDR1 DFQATT, CDR2 SNEGSKA (reference sequence). Trimming cost V 8 bases and J 0 bases; bases outside gene matches: 12. As DNA, the CDR3 is TGCAGTACGGTACCGGGACTAGCGGTTTTAGCCAAAAACATTCAGTACTTC. It specifies CSTVPGLAVLAKNIQYF.

This clonotype was recorded many times. V gene TRBV20-1 combines with J gene TRBJ2-7; perhaps TRBD2 as D (6 bases). V was cut by 3 bases and J by 0 bases, with 15 bases left in between. Germline CDR1 and CDR2: DFQATT and SNEGSKA (reference sequence). The CDR3 spans 15 residues. For the CDR3, the DNA is TGCAGTGCTAGGGGGGGTCAGGGAAGCTCCTACGAGCAGTACTTC. Residues: CSARGGQGSSYEQYF.

The rearrangement uses TRBV10-2 and TRBJ2-1; 13 nucleotides match TRBD2. The CDR3 extends over 14 amino acids. Losses at the gene ends were 2 bases for V and 14 bases for J; bases not matched to a gene: 6. Germline V gene sequence: CDR1 WSHSY, CDR2 SAAADI. The CDR3 reads CASSEGTSGAREFF. In DNA, the CDR3 is TGCGCCAGCAGTGAGGGGACTAGCGGGGCGCGTGAGTTCTTC.

This clonotype was observed at least ten times. V is TRBV29-1 and J is TRBJ2-1; D might be TRBD2 (6 bases). This CDR3 is 15 amino acids long. Trimming cost V 0 bases and J 2 bases, with 11 bases left between them. Germline CDR1 SQVTM, CDR2 ANQGSEA. The CDR3, as DNA: TGCAGCGTTGAAGATGCGGAGGGACCCTACAATGAGCAGTTCTTC. Translation gives CSVEDAEGPYNEQFF.

The rearrangement links TRBV3-1 to TRBJ2-5; D perhaps matches TRBD2 (6 bases). The length of the CDR3 is 14 residues. V lost 4 bases and J 5 bases, leaving 14 bases between the germline ends. CDR1 LGHDT and CDR2 YNNKEL come from the germline V gene (reference sequence). This chain's CDR3 is CASSPRERPETQYF. DNA of the CDR3: TGTGCCAGCAGCCCCCGGGAGCGCCCGGAGACCCAGTACTTC.

There are a few counts of this clonotype. The CDR3 spells CSGDYREETQYF. DNA for the CDR3: TGCAGTGGTGACTATAGAGAGGAGACCCAGTACTTC. The rearrangement uses TRBV20-1 and TRBJ2-5; TRBD2 might be the D (5 bases). Germline CDR1 reads DFQATT; CDR2 reads SNEGSKA (reference sequence). The ends were cut back, 7 bases at V and 5 bases at J, with 14 bases in the middle. The CDR3 covers 12 residues.

The CDR3 reads CASRSDSTLRRDIQYF. The CDR3 DNA sequence: TGTGCCAGCAGATCGGACAGTACTCTGAGGCGGGACATTCAGTACTTC. This sequence joins TRBV2 and TRBJ2-4, with D tentatively TRBD1 (6 bases). The CDR3 is 16 residues long. The V gene's germline CDR1 is SNHLY and CDR2 FYNNEI. V gave up 6 bases and J gave up 8 bases, with 23 bases separating them. The full variable domain, completed using reference TRBV2 and TRBJ2-4, is EPEVTQTPSHQVTQMGQEVILRCVPISNHLYFYWYRQILGQKVEFLVSFYNNEISEKSEIFDDQFSVERPDGSNFTLKIRSTKLEDSAMYFCASRSDSTLRRDIQYFGAGTRLSVL.

The rearrangement joins TRBV5-6 to TRBJ2-1; 12 bases are a match to TRBD2. Germline loops: CDR1 SGHDT, CDR2 YYEEEE. The junction had 4 bases not matched to a gene; V was cut back by 2 bases and J by 10 bases. The CDR3 is 14 amino acids. Here the CDR3 DNA reads TGTGCCAGCAGCTTCGGACTAGCGGGACTCGAGCAGTTCTTC. It specifies CASSFGLAGLEQFF.

DNA of the CDR3: TGTGCCAGCAGTGAATGGGACATTAGGTCAGCTTTCTTT. This encodes CASSEWDIRSAFF. The gene calls are TRBV2 and TRBJ1-1; D is perhaps TRBD1 (6 bases). CDR1 and CDR2 from the germline V gene are SNHLY and FYNNEI. With 2 bases removed from V and 10 bases from J, the gap between germline ends came to 14 bases. CDR3 length equals 13 residues.

A few counts support this clonotype. In DNA, the CDR3 is TGTGCCAGCAGCTCAAGGGGGGGCGCCTACAATGGCTACACCTTC. Protein: CASSSRGGAYNGYTF. The chain has TRBV5-5 and TRBJ1-2, with D possibly being TRBD1 (6 bases). The germline V gene has CDR1 SGHKS and CDR2 YYEKEE (reference sequence). CDR3 length: 15 residues. The germline V and J ends were trimmed by 3 bases and 6 bases, with 18 bases remaining between them.

This clonotype was observed many times. The chain couples TRBV27 to TRBJ2-5; 8 nucleotides match TRBD1. After removal of 5 bases from V and 5 bases from J, the junction contained 7 bases not matched to a gene. Germline CDR1 and CDR2: MNHEY and SMNVEV (reference sequence). This CDR3 contains 14 residues. The CDR3 DNA reads TGTGCCAGCAGTCCCTGGACAGGGCATGAGACCCAGTACTTC. Translated: CASSPWTGHETQYF.

This clonotype appeared many times. This chain joins TRBV7-2 and TRBJ2-7, with D maybe TRBD1 (5 bases). The germline CDR1 and CDR2 sequences are SGHTA and FQGNSA. The CDR3 has 14 amino acids. V was trimmed by 6 bases and J by 1 base, leaving 13 bases between them. CDR3 in amino acids: CASRPGHSSYEQYF. The CDR3, as DNA: TGTGCCAGCAGACCCGGACACTCATCCTACGAGCAGTACTTC.